This entry lists 19 T cell receptor beta chains sequenced from one sample in a study of control samples from healthy donors and cancer patients. Clones were read by immunoSEQ multiplex PCR, and TCRdb kept only the in-frame ones, dropping some. The sample has under 200,000 clones, 80% to 95% seen once. The sequencing input was blood. The origin of the receptors is a woman aged 30 to 39 in good health.

The rearrangement joins TRBV6-5 to TRBJ2-1; no clear D gene. Germline V gives CDR1 MNHEY, CDR2 SVGAGI. Trimming took 5 bases from V and 2 from J, leaving 7 bases between them. There are 13 residues in the CDR3. The CDR3 loop reads CASSMNPYNEQFF. CDR3 in DNA: TGTGCCAGCAGTATGAATCCCTACAATGAGCAGTTCTTC.

This clone was picked up one time. J is TRBJ1-5 and V is TRBV19, with D maybe TRBD1 (5 bases). Trimming left V 10 bases short and J 2 bases short, with 12 bases between. The germline CDR1 and CDR2 sequences are LNHDA and SQIVND (reference sequence). CDR3 length: 13 amino acids. CDR3 in DNA: TGTGCCACCTCCGGGGGAGGCAATCAGCCCCAGCATTTT. Residues: CATSGGGNQPQHF.

The chain joins TRBV6-5 to TRBJ2-7; D possibly corresponds to TRBD1 (6 bases). CDR1 MNHEY and CDR2 SVGAGI come from the germline V gene. The CDR3 contains 10 residues. Trimming pared 10 bases from V and 7 bases from J, leaving 11 bases between. CDR3 region: CATQRGEQYF. Written as DNA, the CDR3 is TGTGCCACCCAAAGGGGGGAGCAGTACTTC.

V is TRBV14 and J is TRBJ2-5, with a possible D match to TRBD2 (6 bases). Germline V lookup: CDR1 SGHDN, CDR2 FVKESK. This CDR3 is 14 amino acids long. Trimming pared 6 bases from V and 5 bases from J, leaving 16 bases between. This CDR3 reads CASRRGGAGETQYF. Here the CDR3 DNA reads TGTGCCAGCAGGCGGGGCGGAGCGGGTGAGACCCAGTACTTC.

V usage is TRBV6-6 and J usage is TRBJ2-1, with 9 bases matching TRBD1. The length of the CDR3 is 15 residues. From germline, CDR1 is MNHNY and CDR2 SVGAGI (reference sequence). V lost 6 bases and J lost 5; bases outside the gene matches: 8. The DNA for the CDR3 is TGTGCCAGCAGCCAAAACAGGGGGCTGGACAATGAGCAGTTCTTC. Translated: CASSQNRGLDNEQFF.

The V gene is TRBV6-5, the J gene TRBJ2-3; TRBD2 matches 7 bases. CDR1 is MNHEY, CDR2 SVGAGI, per germline. J was trimmed by 4 bases and V by 7 bases; bases with no gene match: 11. The CDR3 has 15 residues. The CDR3 spells CASTPSRGWADTQYF. Here the CDR3 DNA reads TGTGCCAGCACCCCTTCGCGGGGGTGGGCAGATACGCAGTATTTT.

The rearrangement joins TRBV2 to TRBJ2-1; no clear D. Germline V CDR1 and CDR2: SNHLY, FYNNEI. Deletions cut 3 bases from V and 0 bases from J, with 15 bases between. CDR3 length: 17 amino acids. CDR3 amino acids: CASSDVWRLSSYNEQFF. CDR3 coding DNA: TGTGCCAGCAGTGACGTATGGCGGTTAAGCTCCTACAATGAGCAGTTCTTC.

In nucleotides, the CDR3 is TGTGCCAGCAGCGACTCATCGCTAGCGCCCTCCTACAATGAGCAGTTCTTC. It specifies CASSDSSLAPSYNEQFF. V gene TRBV5-6 combines with J gene TRBJ2-1, with a weak D call TRBD2 (6 bases). V shed 4 bases and J shed 0 bases, with 17 bases lying between them. The germline CDR1 and CDR2 sequences are SGHDT and YYEEEE. CDR3 length equals 17 residues.

The sample holds one count of this clone. The chain joins TRBV28 to TRBJ2-7; D not certain. Trimming took 8 bases from V and 9 from J, leaving 11 bases between them. CDR3 length equals 10 residues. The germline CDR1 and CDR2 sequences are MDHEN and SYDVKM. The CDR3 region has the DNA TGTGCCAGCGGAAGCCCTCGGCAGTACTTC. It translates to CASGSPRQYF.

The chain combines TRBV30 with TRBJ1-1; D is unresolved. CDR3 length equals 11 residues. CDR1 is GTSNPN, CDR2 SVGIG, per germline (reference sequence). The ends were cut back, 3 bases at V and 6 bases at J, with 8 bases in the middle. The CDR3 nucleotides are TGTGCCTGGAGCGGGGAGGCTGAAGCTTTCTTT. This gives the protein CAWSGEAEAFF.

This clone is a singleton in its sample. J is TRBJ2-3 and V is TRBV10-3; 7 nucleotides line up with TRBD2. Germline-derived CDR1 and CDR2 are ENHRY and SYGVKD. Trimming cost V 4 bases and J 2 bases; bases outside gene matches: 9. The CDR3 covers 16 residues. The CDR3 DNA reads as TGTGCCATCAGTGCCTTCGGAGCGGGAATCACAGATACGCAGTATTTT. Amino acids: CAISAFGAGITDTQYF.

This clone was seen once. The chain combines TRBV7-9 with TRBJ2-1; D uncertain. The CDR3 is made up of 14 amino acids. Per germline, CDR1 SEHNR and CDR2 FQNEAQ (reference sequence). Deletions cut 7 bases from V and 5 bases from J, with 15 bases between. CDR3 amino acids: CASTIGPNHNEQFF. The CDR3 nucleotides are TGTGCCAGCACAATAGGGCCTAATCACAATGAGCAGTTCTTC. The full variable domain, completed using reference TRBV7-9 and TRBJ2-1, is DTGVSQNPRHKITKRGQNVTFRCDPISEHNRLYWYRQTLGQGPEFLTYFQNEAQLEKSRLLSDRFSAERPKGSFSTLEIQRTEQGDSAMYLCASTIGPNHNEQFFGPGTRLTVL.

The chain joins TRBV3-1 (or the pseudogene TRBV3-2) to TRBJ2-7; D uncertain. Germline-derived CDR1 and CDR2 are LGHDT and YNNKEL (reference sequence). The CDR3 runs 14 residues. With 4 bases removed from V and 4 bases from J, the gap between germline ends came to 14 bases. This CDR3 is CASSLLTVAYEQYF. In DNA, the CDR3 is TGTGCCAGCAGCCTCCTGACGGTTGCTTACGAGCAGTACTTC.

The rearrangement uses TRBV18 and TRBJ1-1; D remains unclear. Trimming took off 1 base at V and 1 base at J, with 4 bases between the two ends. The CDR3 runs 13 residues. Germline V CDR1 and CDR2: KGHSH, LQKENI. CDR3 sequence reads: CASSPQKNTEAFF. CDR3 nucleotide sequence: TGTGCCAGCTCACCACAGAAGAACACTGAAGCTTTCTTT.

V and J are TRBV9 and TRBJ2-1; 8 bases line up with TRBD2. The CDR3 is made up of 16 amino acids. Germline CDR1 reads SGDLS; CDR2 reads YYNGEE. V trimming: 4 bases; J trimming: 5 bases; junction bases outside the gene matches: 11. The CDR3 nucleotides are TGTGCCAGCAGCCCCTATAGCGGGATGTTCAACAATGAGCAGTTCTTC. This gives the protein CASSPYSGMFNNEQFF.

This chain links TRBV24-1 with TRBJ2-3; TRBD2 agrees at 8 bases. In germline, CDR1 is KGHDR, CDR2 SFDVKD. The CDR3 extends over 18 amino acids. After removal of 4 bases from V and 0 bases from J, the junction contained 11 bases not matched to a gene. The CDR3 region has the DNA TGTGCCACCAGTGAGCCCGGGACTAGAAAGGGAAGCACAGATACGCAGTATTTT. Amino acids: CATSEPGTRKGSTDTQYF.

The chain combines TRBV28 with TRBJ2-3; 14 nucleotides match TRBD2. The CDR3 contains 17 residues. The germline gives CDR1 MDHEN, CDR2 SYDVKM. Germline trimming cut 7 bases from V and 1 base from J; bases unmatched to any gene: 7. CDR3 coding DNA: TGTGCCAGCACCCTATCGGGACTAGCGGGAGGCACAGATACGCAGTATTTT. Translated, it gives CASTLSGLAGGTDTQYF.

The V gene is TRBV6-6, the J gene TRBJ1-5; D is unresolved. V gave up 2 bases and J gave up 11 bases, with 10 bases separating them. CDR3 length: 12 amino acids. Germline CDR1 MNHNY, CDR2 SVGAGI (reference sequence). In nucleotides, the CDR3 is TGTGCCAGCAGTTACATCGGCAGCTCCCAGCATTTT. Encoded protein: CASSYIGSSQHF.

The sample holds one count of this clone. The CDR3: CASSLGGRHQPQHF. The CDR3 bases are TGTGCCAGCAGTTTAGGGGGGAGGCATCAGCCCCAGCATTTT. This rearrangement joins TRBV27 to TRBJ1-5, with TRBD1 as a possible D gene (5 bases). This CDR3 has 14 amino acids. Germline CDR1 is MNHEY and CDR2 is SMNVEV (reference sequence). Trimming took off 2 bases at V and 5 bases at J, with 10 bases between the two ends.